These 28 T cell receptor beta chains were sequenced from one sample in a study of CXCR3-negative and CXCR3-positive naive CD8 T cells. 5' RACE that incorporated UMI labels was used to prepare the TRB cDNA libraries. TCRdb re-called the 5' RACE reads; one entry per CDR3 protein, DNA not given. The specimen's table records under 50,000 distinct CDR3 sequences. What was sequenced was naive CXCR3- CD8+ T cells from blood. The sample's subset: CD45RO-CCR7+CD27+CD95- naive CD8+ T cells lacking CXCR3 (TNR3-). These receptors were collected from a human donor in good health. Some clones in this sample may be carry-over from other donors' samples.

The rearrangement links TRBV5-1 to TRBJ2-7; TCRdb names TRBD2, which stays unverified in the absence of DNA. The germline CDR1 and CDR2 sequences are SGHRS and YFSETQ. This CDR3 region has 15 residues. The CDR3 region is CASSQGSGGSYEQYF.

CDR3 sequence: CATSRDRAGGGGSYEQYF. V is TRBV15 and J is TRBJ2-7; there is no DNA to check the TCRdb D call of TRBD1. Germline-derived CDR1 and CDR2 are LNHNV and YYDKDF (reference sequence). The CDR3 has 18 amino acids.

The CDR3 loop is CSARERASAYREQYF. This chain joins TRBV20-1 and TRBJ2-7; TCRdb returns TRBD2, unconfirmable since there is no DNA. The germline V gene has CDR1 DFQATT and CDR2 SNEGSKA (reference sequence). The CDR3 consists of 15 residues.

The V call is TRBV12-3 or TRBV12-4, the J call TRBJ2-7; the D call of TRBD1 rests on TCRdb alone, since no DNA is present to check it. The CDR3 is made up of 14 amino acids. The CDR3 sequence is CASSYGTGNYEQYF.

This chain links TRBV12-3 or TRBV12-4 with TRBJ2-5; TCRdb returns TRBD1, unconfirmable since there is no DNA. CDR3 length: 15 amino acids. CDR3 sequence reads: CASSLDRSDQETQYF.

The V and J genes are TRBV7-2 and TRBJ2-6; TCRdb's D gene call, TRBD1, goes unchecked for lack of DNA. CDR3 length: 22 residues. Germline assignment: CDR1 SGHTA and CDR2 FQGNSA. This chain's CDR3 is CASSRVDLGAVATSSGANVLTF.

The chain couples TRBV20-1 to TRBJ1-1. CDR3 length equals 13 residues. The germline V gene has CDR1 DFQATT and CDR2 SNEGSKA (reference sequence). The CDR3 is CSARDFLNTEAFF.

This rearrangement joins TRBV15 to TRBJ2-3; the TRBD2 assignment by TCRdb is unverifiable without DNA. The CDR3 has 13 residues. Germline CDR1 and CDR2: LNHNV and YYDKDF (reference sequence). The CDR3 loop is CATSTRLVDTQYF.

This sequence joins TRBV28 and TRBJ1-1; the D call of TRBD1 rests on TCRdb alone, since no DNA is present to check it. There are 15 residues in the CDR3. The germline V gene has CDR1 MDHEN and CDR2 SYDVKM. CDR3 loop: CASLPRGGTLSEAFF.

The J gene is TRBJ2-7, the V gene TRBV9. CDR1 and CDR2 (germline): SGDLS, YYNGEE. CDR3 size: 15 residues. CDR3 region: CASSVEGTTIYEQYF. Supplemented by reference TRBV9 and TRBJ2-7, the full variable domain reads DSGVTQTPKHLITATGQRVTLRCSPRSGDLSVYWYQQSLDQGLQFLIQYYNGEERAKGNILERFSAQQFPDLHSELNLSSLELGDSALYFCASSVEGTTIYEQYFGPGTRLTVT.

This chain joins TRBV6-2 or TRBV6-3 and TRBJ2-7; TCRdb's assignment of TRBD1 cannot be checked, as there is no DNA. The CDR3 has 14 amino acids. The germline CDR1 and CDR2 sequences are MNHEY and SVGEGT. The CDR3 sequence: CASSSRTGVGEQYF.

The rearrangement joins TRBV7-9 to TRBJ2-6. From germline, CDR1 is SEHNR and CDR2 FQNEAQ (reference sequence). This CDR3 has 16 amino acids. The CDR3 reads CASSPTTVPTLNVLTF.

This rearrangement joins TRBV12-3 or TRBV12-4 to TRBJ1-2. The length of the CDR3 is 15 residues. The CDR3 reads CASSQELYPNYGYTF.

This chain links TRBV7-2 with TRBJ2-3; the D call from TCRdb, TRBD1, cannot be confirmed without DNA. CDR1 and CDR2 from the germline V gene are SGHTA and FQGNSA. This CDR3 is built from 17 residues. Here the CDR3 reads CASSRPGTGGITDTQYF.

V gene TRBV7-6 combines with J gene TRBJ2-1; there is no DNA to check the TCRdb D call of TRBD1. CDR3 length equals 16 residues. The germline gives CDR1 SGHVS, CDR2 FNYEAQ. CDR3 sequence: CASSPPRTGIYNEQFF. The full variable domain, its missing parts supplied by reference TRBV7-6 and TRBJ2-1, is GAGVSQSPRYKVTKRGQDVALRCDPISGHVSLYWYRQALGQGPEFLTYFNYEAQQDKSGLPNDRFSAERPEGSISTLTIQRTEQRDSAMYRCASSPPRTGIYNEQFFGPGTRLTVL.

The rearrangement joins TRBV28 to TRBJ1-1; absent DNA, TCRdb's TRBD1 call cannot be checked. The germline CDR1 and CDR2 sequences are MDHEN and SYDVKM. The CDR3 covers 16 residues. The CDR3 sequence is CASRINPPGSNTEAFF. Combining the CDR3 with reference TRBV28 and TRBJ1-1 gives the whole variable domain DVKVTQSSRYLVKRTGEKVFLECVQDMDHENMFWYRQDPGLGLRLIYFSYDVKMKEKGDIPEGYSVSREKKERFSLILESASTNQTSMYLCASRINPPGSNTEAFFGQGTRLTVV.

V and J are TRBV28 and TRBJ2-5. Germline V gene sequence: CDR1 MDHEN, CDR2 SYDVKM. The CDR3 runs to 13 residues. CDR3 loop: CASSLGMEETQYF. Full variable domain (missing parts from reference TRBV28 and TRBJ2-5): DVKVTQSSRYLVKRTGEKVFLECVQDMDHENMFWYRQDPGLGLRLIYFSYDVKMKEKGDIPEGYSVSREKKERFSLILESASTNQTSMYLCASSLGMEETQYFGPGTRLLVL.

V and J are TRBV9 and TRBJ2-7; TCRdb picks TRBD2, but there is no DNA to check that call. Germline V gives CDR1 SGDLS, CDR2 YYNGEE. This CDR3 spans 14 amino acids. The CDR3 reads CASSVEGPSYEQYF.

This chain joins TRBV28 and TRBJ2-7; TCRdb picks TRBD2, but there is no DNA to check that call. The CDR3 is made up of 14 amino acids. Germline CDR1 is MDHEN and CDR2 is SYDVKM. The CDR3 is CASSFGLESYEQYF. The whole variable domain, filled in from reference TRBV28 and TRBJ2-7, reads DVKVTQSSRYLVKRTGEKVFLECVQDMDHENMFWYRQDPGLGLRLIYFSYDVKMKEKGDIPEGYSVSREKKERFSLILESASTNQTSMYLCASSFGLESYEQYFGPGTRLTVT.

The rearrangement joins TRBV7-2 to TRBJ2-7. Looked up from germline, CDR1 is SGHTA and CDR2 is FQGNSA. The CDR3 covers 15 residues. The chain's CDR3 is CASSLFIGVSYEQYF.

The gene calls are TRBV25-1 and TRBJ2-7; TCRdb reports TRBD1, a call that lacks DNA to check it against. Germline V gene data show CDR1 as MGHDK and CDR2 as SYGVNS. This CDR3 region has 15 residues. CDR3 sequence reads: CASTPLGQGANEQYF.

The chain carries TRBV6-2 or TRBV6-3 and TRBJ2-3; TCRdb names TRBD2, which stays unverified in the absence of DNA. CDR3 size: 13 residues. The germline V gene has CDR1 MNHEY and CDR2 SVGEGT. The CDR3 here is CASGPTDTDTQYF.

The chain links TRBV7-9 to TRBJ2-7; TCRdb reports TRBD2, a call that lacks DNA to check it against. Germline V gene data show CDR1 as SEHNR and CDR2 as FQNEAQ (reference sequence). The length of the CDR3 is 15 residues. The CDR3 loop is CASNLVSGVASEQYF.

The chain has TRBV6-5 and TRBJ2-1; TCRdb names TRBD1, which stays unverified in the absence of DNA. This CDR3 comprises 15 residues. Germline V gene sequence: CDR1 MNHEY, CDR2 SVGAGI. CDR3 sequence reads: CASSYGRRDGDEQFF.

This rearrangement joins TRBV5-1 to TRBJ2-1; the D call of TRBD1 rests on TCRdb alone, since no DNA is present to check it. The germline CDR1 and CDR2 sequences are SGHRS and YFSETQ. The CDR3 is 16 residues long. This CDR3 is CASSHTTGGIGNEQFF.

This sequence joins TRBV12-3 or TRBV12-4 and TRBJ1-1. This CDR3 comprises 12 residues. CDR3 sequence reads: CASSLFNTEAFF.

The chain links TRBV20-1 to TRBJ1-5. The CDR3 consists of 14 residues. Germline values: CDR1 DFQATT, CDR2 SNEGSKA (reference sequence). CDR3: CSARDLSENQPQHF.

The rearrangement links TRBV7-6 to TRBJ2-1. The CDR3 has 13 amino acids. CDR1 SGHVS and CDR2 FNYEAQ come from the germline V gene. CDR3 protein: CASSFGLNNEQFF.